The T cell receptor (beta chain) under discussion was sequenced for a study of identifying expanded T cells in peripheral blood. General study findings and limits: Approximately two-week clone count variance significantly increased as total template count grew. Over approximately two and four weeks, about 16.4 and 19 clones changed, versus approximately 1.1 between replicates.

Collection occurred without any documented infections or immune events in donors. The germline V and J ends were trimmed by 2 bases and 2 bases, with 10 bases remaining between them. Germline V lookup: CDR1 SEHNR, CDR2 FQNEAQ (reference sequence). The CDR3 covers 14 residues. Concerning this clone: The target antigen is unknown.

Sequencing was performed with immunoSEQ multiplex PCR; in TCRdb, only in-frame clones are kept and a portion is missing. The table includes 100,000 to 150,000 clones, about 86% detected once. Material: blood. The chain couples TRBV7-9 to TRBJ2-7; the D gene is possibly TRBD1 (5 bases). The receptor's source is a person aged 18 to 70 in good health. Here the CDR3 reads CASSLTSGTYEQYF. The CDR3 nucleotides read TGTGCCAGCAGCTTAACCTCAGGGACCTACGAGCAGTACTTC. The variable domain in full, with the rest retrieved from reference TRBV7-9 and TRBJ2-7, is DTGVSQNPRHKITKRGQNVTFRCDPISEHNRLYWYRQTLGQGPEFLTYFQNEAQLEKSRLLSDRFSAERPKGSFSTLEIQRTEQGDSAMYLCASSLTSGTYEQYFGPGTRLTVT.